The 3 T cell receptor beta chains listed next were all sequenced from one sample in a study of T cell changes during pregnancy in multiple sclerosis. Only in-frame clones appear in the TCRdb table, and some are missing; sequencing was by immunoSEQ multiplex PCR. Altogether under 85,000 clones are present, approximately 89% being singletons, with the ten largest covering over 1.2%. The sequences come from peripheral blood, collected in the third trimester of pregnancy. These receptors all stem from a female donor in good health, enrolled as a control in a pregnancy study.

The table lists this clone with a few counts. The chain joins TRBV4-3 to TRBJ1-5; 7 bases are a match to TRBD1. The CDR3 is 15 amino acids. In germline, CDR1 is LGHNA, CDR2 YSLEER. V dropped 2 bases and J dropped 5; count of bases not matched to a gene: 6. CDR3 DNA sequence: TGCGCCAGCAGCCAAACCGGGACAGCCGATCAGCCCCAGCATTTT. Protein: CASSQTGTADQPQHF.

The rearrangement joins TRBV4-3 to TRBJ2-7; the match to TRBD1 covers 9 bases. Losses at the gene ends were 1 base for V and 7 bases for J; bases not matched to a gene: 5. This CDR3 comprises 14 residues. The V gene's germline CDR1 is LGHNA and CDR2 YSLEER. The CDR3 protein is CASSQGGTGWEQYF. As DNA, the CDR3 is TGCGCCAGCAGCCAAGGGGGGACAGGGTGGGAGCAGTACTTC.

The genes are TRBV18 and TRBJ2-7, with TRBD2 as a possible D gene (5 bases). Germline V gene data show CDR1 as KGHSH and CDR2 as LQKENI. CDR3 length: 13 residues. The ends were cut back, 6 bases at V and 2 bases at J, with 11 bases in the middle. The CDR3 reads CASSGNDAYEQYF. CDR3 nucleotide sequence: TGTGCCAGCTCCGGGAACGACGCCTACGAGCAGTACTTC. The complete variable domain, with remaining parts taken from reference TRBV18 and TRBJ2-7, reads NAGVMQNPRHLVRRRGQEARLRCSPMKGHSHVYWYRQLPEEGLKFMVYLQKENIIDESGMPKERFSAEFPKEGPSILRIQQVVRGDSAAYFCASSGNDAYEQYFGPGTRLTVT.